This TCR beta chain was retrieved from a study of T cells in Graves' hyperthyroidism and ophthalmopathy. Study-level results: Separating ophthalmopathy from stable hyperthyroidism was achieved by a 13 V-J model. The blood repertoire included most of the expanded thyroid clonotypes above 0.001.

Germline values: CDR1 SEHNR, CDR2 FQNEAQ (reference sequence). V lost 7 bases and J lost 0, with 15 bases in between. There are 15 residues in the CDR3. Uncontrolled infection, other autoimmune disease, pregnancy and lactation each barred patients from inclusion. Thyroid ultrasound, orbital computed tomography, clinical symptoms, and serum thyroxine and TRAb underpinned diagnoses. As concerns this clonotype: Its antigen is still unknown.

TCR beta CDR3 regions were amplified from RNA. An initial round of RT-PCR targeting the TCR CDR3 relied on the HTBI primer set. TCRdb reprocessed the multiplex PCR reads with MiXCR, giving one entry per CDR3 protein. The sample includes 490,000 or so distinct CDR3 sequences, roughly 45% seen only once; the top ten take about two fifths. The sequenced sample was peripheral blood or thyroid tissue (not recorded which). The receptor comes from an adult woman with Graves' disease, either hyperthyroidism or ophthalmopathy (not recorded which). The genes are TRBV7-9 and TRBJ1-2, with TRBD1 as a possible D gene (5 bases). CDR3 DNA sequence: TGTGCCAGCAACCCGCAGGGCCTTACTAACTATGGCTACACCTTC. Protein: CASNPQGLTNYGYTF.